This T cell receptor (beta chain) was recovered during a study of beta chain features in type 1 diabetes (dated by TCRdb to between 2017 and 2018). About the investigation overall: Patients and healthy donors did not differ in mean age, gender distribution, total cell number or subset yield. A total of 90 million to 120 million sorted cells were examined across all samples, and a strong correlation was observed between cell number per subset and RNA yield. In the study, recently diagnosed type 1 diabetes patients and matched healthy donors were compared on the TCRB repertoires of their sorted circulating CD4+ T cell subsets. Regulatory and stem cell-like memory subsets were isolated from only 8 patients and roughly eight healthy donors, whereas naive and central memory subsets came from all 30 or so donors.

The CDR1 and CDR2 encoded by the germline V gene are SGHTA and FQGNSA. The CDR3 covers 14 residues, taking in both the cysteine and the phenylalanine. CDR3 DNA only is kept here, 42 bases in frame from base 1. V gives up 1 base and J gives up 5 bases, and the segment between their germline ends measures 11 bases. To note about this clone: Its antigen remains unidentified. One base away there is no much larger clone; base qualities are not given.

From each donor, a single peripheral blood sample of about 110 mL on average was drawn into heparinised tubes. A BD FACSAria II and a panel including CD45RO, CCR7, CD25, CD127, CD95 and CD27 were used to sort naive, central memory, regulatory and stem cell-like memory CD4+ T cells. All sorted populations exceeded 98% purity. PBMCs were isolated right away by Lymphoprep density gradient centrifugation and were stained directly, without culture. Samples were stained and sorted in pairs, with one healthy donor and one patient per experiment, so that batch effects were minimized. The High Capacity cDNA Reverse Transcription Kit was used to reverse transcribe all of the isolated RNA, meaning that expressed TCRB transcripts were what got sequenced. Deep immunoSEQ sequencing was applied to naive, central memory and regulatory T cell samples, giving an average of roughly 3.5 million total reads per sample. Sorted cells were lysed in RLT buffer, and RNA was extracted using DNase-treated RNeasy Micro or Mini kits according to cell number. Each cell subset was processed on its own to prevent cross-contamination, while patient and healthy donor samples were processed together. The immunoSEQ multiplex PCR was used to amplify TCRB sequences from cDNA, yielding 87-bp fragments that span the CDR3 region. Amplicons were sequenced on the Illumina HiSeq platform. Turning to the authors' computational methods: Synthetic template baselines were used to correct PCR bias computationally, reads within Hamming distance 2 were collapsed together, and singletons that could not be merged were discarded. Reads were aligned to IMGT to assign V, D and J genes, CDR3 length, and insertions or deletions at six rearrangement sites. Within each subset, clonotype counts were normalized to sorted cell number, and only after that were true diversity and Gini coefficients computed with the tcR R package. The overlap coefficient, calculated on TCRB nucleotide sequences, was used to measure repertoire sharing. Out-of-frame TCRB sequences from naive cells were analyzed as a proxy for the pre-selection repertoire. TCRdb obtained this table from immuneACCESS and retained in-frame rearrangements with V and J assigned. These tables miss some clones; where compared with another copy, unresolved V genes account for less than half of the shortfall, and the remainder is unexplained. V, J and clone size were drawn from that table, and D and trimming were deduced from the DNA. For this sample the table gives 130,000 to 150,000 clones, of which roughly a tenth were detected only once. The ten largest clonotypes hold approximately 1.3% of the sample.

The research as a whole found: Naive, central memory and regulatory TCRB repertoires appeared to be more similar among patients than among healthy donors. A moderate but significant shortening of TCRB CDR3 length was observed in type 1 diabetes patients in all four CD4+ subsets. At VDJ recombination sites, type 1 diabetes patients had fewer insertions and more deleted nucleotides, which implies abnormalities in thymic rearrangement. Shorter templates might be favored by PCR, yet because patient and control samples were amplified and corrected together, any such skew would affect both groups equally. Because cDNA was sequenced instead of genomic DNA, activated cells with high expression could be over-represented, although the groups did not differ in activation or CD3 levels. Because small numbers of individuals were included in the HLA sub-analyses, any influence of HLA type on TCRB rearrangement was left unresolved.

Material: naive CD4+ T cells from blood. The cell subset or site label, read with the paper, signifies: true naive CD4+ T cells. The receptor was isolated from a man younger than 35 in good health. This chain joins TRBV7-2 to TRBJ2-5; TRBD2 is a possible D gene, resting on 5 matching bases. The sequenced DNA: TGTGCCAGCAGCTTAGGAGGGTTCTGGGAGACCCAGTACTTC. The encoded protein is CASSLGGFWETQYF.